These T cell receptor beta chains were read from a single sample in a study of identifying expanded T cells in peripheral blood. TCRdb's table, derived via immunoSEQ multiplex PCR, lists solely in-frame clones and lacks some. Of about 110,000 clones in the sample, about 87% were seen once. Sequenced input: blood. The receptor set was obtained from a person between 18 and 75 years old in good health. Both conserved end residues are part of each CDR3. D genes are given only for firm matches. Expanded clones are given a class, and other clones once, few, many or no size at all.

CASSPRSGTEAFF,TGCGCCAGCAGCCCACGATCCGGCACTGAAGCTTTCTTT,once,TRBJ1-1,.,TRBV5-1
CASSWRQGAYEQFF,TGTGCCAGCAGCTGGAGACAGGGGGCTTACGAGCAGTTCTTC,.,TRBJ2-1,TRBD1,TRBV7-2
CASSPPTSGRLYSGANVLTF,TGTGCCAGCTCACCACCCACTAGCGGGAGGTTATACTCTGGGGCCAACGTCCTGACTTTC,.,TRBJ2-6,TRBD2,TRBV18
CASSPQADYNEQFF,TGTGCCAGCTCACCACAAGCCGACTACAATGAGCAGTTCTTC,.,TRBJ2-1,.,TRBV18
CASSVGGTGYVEQYF,TGTGCCAGCAGCGTGGGGGGGACAGGGTATGTCGAGCAGTACTTC,.,TRBJ2-7,TRBD1,TRBV9
CATSREQAGVTDTQYF,TGTGCCACCAGCAGAGAACAAGCGGGGGTCACAGATACGCAGTATTTT,.,TRBJ2-3,TRBD2,TRBV15
CASSLAPQREQFF,TGTGCCAGCAGCTTGGCACCTCAAAGGGAGCAGTTCTTC,.,TRBJ2-1,.,TRBV6-1
CASSLAPDGGGELFF,TGCGCCAGCAGCTTGGCCCCAGACGGAGGCGGGGAGCTGTTTTTT,.,TRBJ2-2,.,TRBV5-1
CASSVLREGYTF,TGTGCCAGCAGTGTCCTCAGGGAGGGCTACACCTTC,few,TRBJ1-2,.,TRBV2
CASRTVAGGTSSTDTQYF,TGTGCCAGCAGGACCGTCGCGGGAGGAACCTCGAGCACAGATACGCAGTATTTT,.,TRBJ2-3,TRBD2,TRBV2
CASSRDRNTEAFF,TGTGCCAGCAGCAGGGACCGGAACACTGAAGCTTTCTTT,.,TRBJ1-1,.,TRBV7-8
CASSQERTPYEQYF,TGTGCCAGCAGCCAAGAGAGGACTCCCTACGAGCAGTACTTC,.,TRBJ2-7,.,TRBV13
CASSGGVAGKTEAFF,TGTGCCAGCTCAGGCGGGGTTGCGGGGAAAACTGAAGCTTTCTTT,.,TRBJ1-1,.,TRBV18
CASSQTGGREKLFF,TGCGCCAGCAGCCAGACAGGGGGGCGAGAAAAACTGTTTTTT,.,TRBJ1-4,TRBD1,TRBV5-1
CASSIGNQPQHF,TGTGCCAGTAGTATAGGCAATCAGCCCCAGCATTTT,few,TRBJ1-5,.,TRBV19
CASSPGAGDYEQYF,TGTGCCAGCAGCCCGGGGGCAGGGGACTACGAGCAGTACTTC,.,TRBJ2-7,.,TRBV9
CASSELANYEQYF,TGTGCCAGCTCTGAACTAGCGAACTACGAGCAGTACTTC,.,TRBJ2-7,TRBD2,TRBV6-1
CASSGGTGVYGYTF,TGTGCCAGCAGCGGGGGGACAGGGGTCTATGGCTACACCTTC,.,TRBJ1-2,TRBD1,TRBV9
CASSWENTEAFF,TGTGCCAGCAGTTGGGAGAACACTGAAGCTTTCTTT,.,TRBJ1-1,.,TRBV6-6
CASSIVGHFVAKNIQYF,TGTGCCAGTAGTATAGTTGGGCACTTCGTAGCCAAAAACATTCAGTACTTC,.,TRBJ2-4,.,TRBV19
CASTGPPSGETQYF,TGTGCCAGCACTGGACCTCCCAGCGGAGAGACCCAGTACTTC,.,TRBJ2-5,.,TRBV6-5
CASSLGLGGVGDTQYF,TGTGCCAGCAGCTTAGGGTTAGGGGGCGTAGGAGATACGCAGTATTTT,.,TRBJ2-3,TRBD1,TRBV7-3
CASSPRDRPNQPQHF,TGTGCCAGCTCACCACGAGACCGTCCCAATCAGCCCCAGCATTTT,.,TRBJ1-5,.,TRBV18
CASSLSPPRGITGANVLTF,TGTGCCAGCAGTTTATCTCCCCCGAGGGGTATCACTGGGGCCAACGTCCTGACTTTC,.,TRBJ2-6,.,TRBV27
CAWSETLTRGYTF,TGTGCCTGGAGTGAGACACTTACACGTGGCTACACCTTC,.,TRBJ1-2,.,TRBV30
CASSPSGAGELFF,TGTGCCAGCTCACCATCGGGGGCCGGGGAGCTGTTTTTT,.,TRBJ2-2,.,TRBV18
CASSLEYGNTEAFF,TGTGCCAGCAGCTTAGAATACGGGAACACTGAAGCTTTCTTT,.,TRBJ1-1,.,TRBV7-9
CASSLAGGEYEQYF,TGTGCCAGCAGCTTAGCAGGGGGCGAGTACGAGCAGTACTTC,.,TRBJ2-7,TRBD1,TRBV7-9
CASSLGPKETQYF,TGTGCCAGCAGCTTAGGGCCAAAAGAGACCCAGTACTTC,.,TRBJ2-5,.,TRBV11-3
CASSVGASVHETQYF,TGTGCCAGCAGCGTAGGGGCTAGCGTCCACGAGACCCAGTACTTC,.,TRBJ2-5,.,TRBV9
CASRFRTGYYGYTF,TGTGCCAGCAGATTTCGGACAGGATACTATGGCTACACCTTC,.,TRBJ1-2,TRBD1,TRBV6-5
CALLGTGYSSYEQYF,TGTGCCTTGCTGGGGACCGGTTATAGCTCCTACGAGCAGTACTTC,.,TRBJ2-7,.,TRBV30
CASSSLEGGYTF,TGTGCCAGCAGTTCCCTCGAGGGAGGCTACACCTTC,.,TRBJ1-2,.,TRBV27
CASSRENPGQETQYF,TGTGCCAGCAGTCGGGAGAACCCGGGGCAAGAGACCCAGTACTTC,.,TRBJ2-5,.,TRBV2
CASSRGLNQETQYF,TGTGCCAGCAGCAGAGGGCTAAACCAAGAGACCCAGTACTTC,.,TRBJ2-5,.,TRBV6-1
CASSASAGRNYGYTF,TGTGCCAGCAGTGCCTCGGCGGGGCGCAACTATGGCTACACCTTC,.,TRBJ1-2,.,TRBV2
CASSDWGHYGYTF,TGTGCCAGCAGTGATTGGGGCCACTATGGCTACACCTTC,.,TRBJ1-2,.,TRBV6-1
CASRGQGGFNYGYTF,TGTGCCAGTAGGGGACAGGGGGGCTTTAACTATGGCTACACCTTC,.,TRBJ1-2,TRBD1,TRBV19
CAWSWGGGHSEQFF,TGTGCCTGGAGCTGGGGAGGGGGCCATAGTGAGCAGTTCTTC,once,TRBJ2-1,.,TRBV30
CASSPSGRGEQFF,TGTGCCAGCAGCCCTAGCGGCAGAGGGGAGCAGTTCTTC,.,TRBJ2-1,TRBD2,TRBV11-2
CASSSYRGADTQYF,TGTGCCAGCAGTTCCTACAGGGGGGCAGATACGCAGTATTTT,.,TRBJ2-3,TRBD1,TRBV6-5
CASSWTGGLDTQYF,TGTGCCAGCAGCTGGACAGGGGGCTTAGATACGCAGTATTTT,.,TRBJ2-3,TRBD1,TRBV27
CASRATVYGGSYEQYF,TGCGCCAGCAGGGCCACCGTGTATGGTGGCTCCTACGAGCAGTACTTC,.,TRBJ2-7,.,TRBV5-1
CASSANRGKEKLFF,TGTGCCAGCTCAGCGAACAGGGGGAAAGAAAAACTGTTTTTT,.,TRBJ1-4,TRBD1,TRBV18